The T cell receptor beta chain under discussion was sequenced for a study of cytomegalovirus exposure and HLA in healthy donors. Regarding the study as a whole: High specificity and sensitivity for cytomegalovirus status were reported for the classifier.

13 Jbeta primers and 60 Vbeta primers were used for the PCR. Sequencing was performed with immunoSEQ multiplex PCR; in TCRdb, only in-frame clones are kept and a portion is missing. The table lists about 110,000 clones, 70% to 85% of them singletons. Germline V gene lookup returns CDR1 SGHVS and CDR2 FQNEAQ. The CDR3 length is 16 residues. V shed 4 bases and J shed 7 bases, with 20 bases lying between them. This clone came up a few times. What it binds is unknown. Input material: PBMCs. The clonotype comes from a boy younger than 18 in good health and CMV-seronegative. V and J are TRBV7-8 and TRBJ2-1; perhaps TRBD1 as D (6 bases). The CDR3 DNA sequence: TGTGCCAGCAGCTCCTCTTGGACAGAGGCTTGGAATGAGCAGTTCTTC. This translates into CASSSSWTEAWNEQFF. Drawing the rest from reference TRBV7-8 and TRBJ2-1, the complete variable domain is GAGVSQSPRYKVAKRGQDVALRCDPISGHVSLFWYQQALGQGPEFLTYFQNEAQLDKSGLPSDRFFAERPEGSVSTLKIQRTQQEDSAVYLCASSSSWTEAWNEQFFGPGTRLTVL.